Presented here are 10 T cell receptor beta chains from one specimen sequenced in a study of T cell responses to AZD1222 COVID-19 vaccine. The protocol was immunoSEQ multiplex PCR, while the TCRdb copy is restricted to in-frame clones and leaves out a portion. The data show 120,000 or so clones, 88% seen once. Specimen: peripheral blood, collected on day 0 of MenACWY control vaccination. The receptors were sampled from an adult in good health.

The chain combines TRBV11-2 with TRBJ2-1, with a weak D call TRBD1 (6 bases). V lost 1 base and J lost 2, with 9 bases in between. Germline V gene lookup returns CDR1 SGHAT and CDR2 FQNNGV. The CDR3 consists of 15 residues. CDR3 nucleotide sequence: TGTGCCAGCAGCTTAGTAGGGACACCCTACAATGAGCAGTTCTTC. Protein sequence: CASSLVGTPYNEQFF. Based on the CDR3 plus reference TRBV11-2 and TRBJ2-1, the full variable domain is EAGVAQSPRYKIIEKRQSVAFWCNPISGHATLYWYQQILGQGPKLLIQFQNNGVVDDSQLPKDRFSAERLKGVDSTLKIQPAKLEDSAVYLCASSLVGTPYNEQFFGPGTRLTVL.

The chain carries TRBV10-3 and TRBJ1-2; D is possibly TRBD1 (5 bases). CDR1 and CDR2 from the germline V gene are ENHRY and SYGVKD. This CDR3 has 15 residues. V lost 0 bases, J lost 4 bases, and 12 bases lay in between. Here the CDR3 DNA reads TGTGCCATCAGTGAGTCCCAGGGAGCGCTCTATGGCTACACCTTC. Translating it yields CAISESQGALYGYTF.

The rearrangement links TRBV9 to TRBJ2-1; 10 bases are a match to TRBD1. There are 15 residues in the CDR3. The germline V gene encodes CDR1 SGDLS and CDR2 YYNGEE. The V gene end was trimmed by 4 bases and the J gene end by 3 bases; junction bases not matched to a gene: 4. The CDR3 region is CASSPRDRGYNEQFF. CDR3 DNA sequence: TGTGCCAGCAGCCCTAGGGACAGGGGCTACAATGAGCAGTTCTTC.

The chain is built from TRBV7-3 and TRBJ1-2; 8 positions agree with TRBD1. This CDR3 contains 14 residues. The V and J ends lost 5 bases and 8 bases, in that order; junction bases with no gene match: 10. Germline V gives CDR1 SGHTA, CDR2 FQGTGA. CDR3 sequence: CASSAGQGRAGYTF. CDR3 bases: TGTGCCAGCAGCGCCGGACAGGGTAGGGCCGGCTACACCTTC.

The CDR3 loop is CASSLAGGDSGNTIYF. DNA for the CDR3: TGTGCCAGCAGCTTAGCCGGCGGAGACTCTGGAAACACCATATATTTT. V and J are TRBV7-9 and TRBJ1-3, with D uncertain. The CDR3 covers 16 residues. V dropped 0 bases and J dropped 0 bases, with 9 bases sitting between them. Germline-derived CDR1 and CDR2 are SEHNR and FQNEAQ (reference sequence).

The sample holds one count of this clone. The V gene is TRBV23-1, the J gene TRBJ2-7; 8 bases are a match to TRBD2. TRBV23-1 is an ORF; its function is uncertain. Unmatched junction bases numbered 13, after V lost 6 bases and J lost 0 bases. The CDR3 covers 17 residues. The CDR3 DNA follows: TGCGCCAGCAGCCTACCTGGGAAGCGGGAGAGCTCCTACGAGCAGTACTTC. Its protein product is CASSLPGKRESSYEQYF.

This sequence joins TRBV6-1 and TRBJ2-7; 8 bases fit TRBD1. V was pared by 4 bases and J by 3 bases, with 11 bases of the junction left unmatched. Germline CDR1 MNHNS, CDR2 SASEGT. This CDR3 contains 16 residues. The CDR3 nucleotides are TGTGCCAGCAGTGCCTACCTATACGGACAGGGCTACGAGCAGTACTTC. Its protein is CASSAYLYGQGYEQYF.

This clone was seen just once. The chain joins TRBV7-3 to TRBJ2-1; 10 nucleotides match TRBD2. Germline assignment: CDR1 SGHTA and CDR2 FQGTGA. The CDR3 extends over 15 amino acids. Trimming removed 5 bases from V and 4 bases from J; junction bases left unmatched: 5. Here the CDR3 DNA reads TGTGCCAGCAGCCAAGGACTAGCGGTTTACAATGAGCAGTTCTTC. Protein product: CASSQGLAVYNEQFF.

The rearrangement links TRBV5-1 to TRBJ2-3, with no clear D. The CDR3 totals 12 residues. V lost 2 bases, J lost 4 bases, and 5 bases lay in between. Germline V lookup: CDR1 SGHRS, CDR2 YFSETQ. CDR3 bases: TGCGCCAGCAGCTTAGCAGCAGATACGCAGTATTTT. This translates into CASSLAADTQYF.

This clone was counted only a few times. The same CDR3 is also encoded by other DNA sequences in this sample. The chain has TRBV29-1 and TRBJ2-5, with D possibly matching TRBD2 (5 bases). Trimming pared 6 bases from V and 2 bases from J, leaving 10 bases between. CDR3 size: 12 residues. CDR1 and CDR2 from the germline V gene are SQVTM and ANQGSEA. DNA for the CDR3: TGCAGCGTCACTCCGGGGCAAGAGACCCAGTACTTC. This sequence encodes CSVTPGQETQYF.